A single sample gave rise to the 4 T cell receptor beta chains below, sequenced in a study of blood T cells in healthy people across ages. For the second PCR, which ran for about 7 to 12 cycles, a sample-barcoded 5' primer and a J-beta primer mix were used. Via MiXCR, TCRdb re-called the 5' RACE reads, giving one row per CDR3 protein. The sample holds about 800,000 distinct CDR3 sequences, about 25% seen once. These data were also filed under a second study, of T cells of mothers and their children.

The specimen sequenced was blood. These receptors came from a boy younger than 18 in good health.

The chain joins TRBV11-2 to TRBJ1-6; TRBD1 matches 7 bases. The CDR3 spans 14 residues. After removal of 3 bases from V and 7 bases from J, the junction contained 3 bases not matched to a gene. Germline-derived CDR1 and CDR2 are SGHAT and FQNNGV. The CDR3, as DNA: TGTGCCAGCAGCTTTCAGGGGGTAAATTCACCCCTCCACTTT. Protein: CASSFQGVNSPLHF.

The chain combines TRBV5-1 with TRBJ2-5; perhaps TRBD2 as D (6 bases). Germline CDR1 SGHRS, CDR2 YFSETQ. CDR3 length: 16 amino acids. With 0 bases removed from V and 2 bases from J, the gap between germline ends came to 14 bases. In DNA form, the CDR3 reads TGCGCCAGCAGCTTGGGCGGCGGGGCGGCGCAAGAGACCCAGTACTTC. Translation gives CASSLGGGAAQETQYF.

This clonotype was recorded a few times. The chain recombines TRBV6-6 with TRBJ1-6; 8 nucleotides align to TRBD1. This CDR3 is built from 14 residues. Germline assignment: CDR1 MNHNY and CDR2 SVGAGI (reference sequence). After removal of 6 bases from V and 9 bases from J, the junction contained 7 bases not matched to a gene. The CDR3 region is CASSNSGGTSPLHF. The CDR3 DNA follows: TGTGCCAGCAGCAATTCAGGGGGCACTTCACCCCTCCACTTT.

This clonotype has just a few counts. The chain employs TRBV28 and TRBJ2-1, with TRBD2 identical over 10 bases. Germline V lookup: CDR1 MDHEN, CDR2 SYDVKM. The CDR3 spans 17 residues. Germline trimming cut 7 bases from V and 0 bases from J; bases unmatched to any gene: 9. As DNA, the CDR3 is TGTGCCAGCATCACCCCGGGACTAGCGACCTCCTACAATGAGCAGTTCTTC. Translating it yields CASITPGLATSYNEQFF.